This T cell receptor (beta chain) originates from a study of cytomegalovirus exposure and HLA in healthy donors. Researchers ran the PCR with 60 Vbeta and 13 Jbeta primers. Measured with immunoSEQ multiplex PCR; TCRdb has only the in-frame clones, and not every one. The sample contains about 130,000 clones, 81% of which appear only once. CDR3 size: 14 residues. After removal of 5 bases from V and 6 bases from J, the junction contained 10 bases not matched to a gene. Per germline, CDR1 SEHNR and CDR2 FQNEAQ (reference sequence). The sequence derives from a man aged 18 to 30 in good health and CMV-seronegative. The sequenced sample consisted of PBMCs. The rearrangement uses TRBV7-9 and TRBJ2-7, with TRBD1 identical over 7 bases. CDR3 in DNA: TGTGCCAGCAGCATGACAGGGATAATAAGCGAGCAGTACTTC. It yields the protein CASSMTGIISEQYF.